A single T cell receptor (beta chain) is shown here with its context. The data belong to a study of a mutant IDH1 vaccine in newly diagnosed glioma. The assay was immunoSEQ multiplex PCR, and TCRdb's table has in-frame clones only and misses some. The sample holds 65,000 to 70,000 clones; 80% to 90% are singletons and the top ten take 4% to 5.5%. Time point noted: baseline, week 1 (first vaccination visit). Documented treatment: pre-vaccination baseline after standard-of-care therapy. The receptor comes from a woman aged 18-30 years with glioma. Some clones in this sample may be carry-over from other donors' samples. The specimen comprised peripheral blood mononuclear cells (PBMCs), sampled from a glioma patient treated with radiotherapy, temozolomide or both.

CDR3 sequence (DNA): TGTGCCAGCAGCTTTACGACGAGCGGGGAGCTGTTTTTT. It codes for CASSFTTSGELFF. The chain is built from TRBV7-6 and TRBJ2-2, with D uncertain. CDR1 and CDR2 from the germline V gene are SGHVS and FNYEAQ. The CDR3 consists of 13 residues. The V end was cut by 3 bases, the J end by 7 bases, with 9 bases between.